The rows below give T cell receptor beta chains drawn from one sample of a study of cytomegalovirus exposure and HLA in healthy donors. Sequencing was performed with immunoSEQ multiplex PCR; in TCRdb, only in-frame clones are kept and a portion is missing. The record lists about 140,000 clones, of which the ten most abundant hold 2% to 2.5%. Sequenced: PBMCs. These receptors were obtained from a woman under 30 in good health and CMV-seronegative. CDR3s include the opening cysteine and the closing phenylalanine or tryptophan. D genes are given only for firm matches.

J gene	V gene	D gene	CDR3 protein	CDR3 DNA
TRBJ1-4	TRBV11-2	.	CASSSRGRDEKLFF	TGTGCCAGCAGCTCCAGGGGAAGGGATGAAAAACTGTTTTTT
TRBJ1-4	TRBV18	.	CASSPLNAGSTNEKLFF	TGTGCCAGCTCACCTTTGAACGCGGGATCAACTAATGAAAAACTGTTTTTT
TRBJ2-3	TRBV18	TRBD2	CASSPAGGPDTQYF	TGTGCCAGCTCACCAGCGGGAGGGCCCGATACGCAGTATTTT
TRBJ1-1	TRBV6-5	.	CASNTGGYTEAFF	TGTGCCAGCAACACCGGAGGGTACACTGAAGCTTTCTTT
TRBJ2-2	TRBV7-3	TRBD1	CASSPRQGSENTGELFF	TGTGCCAGCAGCCCCAGACAGGGGTCGGAGAACACCGGGGAGCTGTTTTTT
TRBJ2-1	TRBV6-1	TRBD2	CASSEGVAGDGLDEQFF	TGTGCCAGCAGTGAAGGGGTAGCGGGAGACGGGCTGGATGAGCAGTTCTTC
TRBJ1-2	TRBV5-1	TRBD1	CASSLTGGSDYGYTF	TGCGCCAGCAGCTTGACAGGGGGCTCGGACTATGGCTACACCTTC
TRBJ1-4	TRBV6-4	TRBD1	CASYSLQGREKLFF	TGTGCCAGCTACAGCCTACAGGGGAGGGAAAAACTGTTTTTT
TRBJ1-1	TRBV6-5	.	CASSYQGKNSEAFF	TGTGCCAGCAGTTACCAGGGCAAAAATTCCGAGGCTTTCTTT
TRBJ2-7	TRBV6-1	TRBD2	CATRTSGSSYEQYF	TGTGCCACCCGGACTAGCGGGAGCTCCTACGAGCAGTACTTC
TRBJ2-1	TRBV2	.	CASSVSSAQPGEQFF	TGTGCCAGCAGTGTGTCCAGCGCCCAGCCCGGGGAGCAGTTCTTC
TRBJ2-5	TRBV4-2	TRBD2	CASSQVAVGGPSETQYF	TGTGCCAGCAGCCAAGTGGCTGTGGGAGGGCCCTCGGAGACCCAGTACTTC
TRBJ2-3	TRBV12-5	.	CASGLVISQGRSTDTQYF	TGTGCTAGTGGTTTGGTAATTTCTCAGGGCCGGAGCACAGATACGCAGTATTTT
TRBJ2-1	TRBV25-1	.	CASSESSGLTNEQFF	TGTGCCAGCAGTGAATCGAGCGGACTTACCAATGAGCAGTTCTTC
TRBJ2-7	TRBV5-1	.	CASSFAETGRGNNLYEQYF	TGCGCCAGCAGCTTCGCCGAAACAGGGCGGGGGAACAACCTTTACGAGCAGTACTTC
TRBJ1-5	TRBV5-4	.	CASSSDGSGNQPQHF	TGTGCCAGCAGCTCCGACGGGTCCGGCAATCAGCCCCAGCATTTT
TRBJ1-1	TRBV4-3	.	CASSQSLMNTEAFF	TGCGCCAGCAGCCAGAGTCTAATGAACACTGAAGCTTTCTTT
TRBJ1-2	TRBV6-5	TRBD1	CASSRDGRGAYGYTF	TGTGCCAGCAGTCGGGACGGCAGGGGGGCGTATGGCTACACCTTC